Listed below are T cell receptor beta chains from one sample, sequenced in a study of blood T cell repertoires in COVID-19. The repertoire was sequenced with immunoSEQ multiplex PCR; TCRdb's copy has only in-frame clones and lacks some. The sample lists 150,000 to 180,000 clones; roughly 83% were seen once. Specimen: peripheral blood. Receptors originate from a woman aged 55-75 years with acute or convalescent COVID-19. CDR3s include the opening cysteine and the closing phenylalanine or tryptophan. Fields, in order: J gene, D gene, V gene, clone size, CDR3 protein, CDR3 DNA. D genes are given only for firm matches. Clone size is shown for a subset of rows, as once, few, many or a class of expanded clone.

>TRBJ2-1|TRBD1|TRBV19|few
CASRRTGRRGNEQFF
TGTGCCAGCCGCCGGACAGGGCGTCGGGGCAATGAGCAGTTCTTC
>TRBJ2-2|TRBD1|TRBV14|-
CASSPRTGDTGELFF
TGTGCCAGCAGCCCAAGGACAGGGGACACCGGGGAGCTGTTTTTT
>TRBJ2-5|-|TRBV19|once
CASTGDFRETQYF
TGTGCCAGCACAGGGGACTTTAGAGAGACCCAGTACTTC
>TRBJ1-2|TRBD1|TRBV5-6|-
CASSVTGGYGYTF
TGTGCCAGCAGCGTAACAGGGGGCTACGGCTACACCTTC
>TRBJ1-6|TRBD1|TRBV3-1/TRBV3-2|-
CASSQGYGTGDSPLHF
TGTGCCAGCAGCCAAGGTTATGGGACAGGGGATTCACCCCTCCACTTT
>TRBJ2-1|TRBD1|TRBV2|-
CASSADRWTYNEQFF
TGTGCCAGCAGTGCGGACAGGTGGACCTACAATGAGCAGTTCTTC
>TRBJ1-1|TRBD1|TRBV27|-
CASSPQTGQTEAFF
TGTGCCAGCAGTCCCCAGACAGGGCAAACTGAAGCTTTCTTT
>TRBJ1-6|-|TRBV9|-
CASSVLQGLDSPLHF
TGTGCCAGCAGCGTTCTCCAGGGGTTAGATTCACCCCTCCACTTT
>TRBJ2-3|-|TRBV4-1|-
CASSPLGGTPVDTQYF
TGCGCCAGCAGCCCCCTAGGCGGGACCCCCGTAGATACGCAGTATTTT
>TRBJ1-4|TRBD1|TRBV6-5|-
CASGSGGKKLFF
TGTGCCAGCGGGTCAGGGGGGAAAAAACTGTTTTTT
>TRBJ1-1|TRBD1|TRBV18|-
CASSPQGQAAEAFF
TGTGCCAGCTCACCGCAGGGACAGGCCGCTGAAGCTTTCTTT
>TRBJ1-3|-|TRBV5-1|few
CASSPYTVSAGNTIYF
TGCGCCAGCAGCCCCTATACAGTTTCTGCCGGAAACACCATATATTTT
>TRBJ1-2|-|TRBV7-9|few
CASSSQGTANYGYTF
TGTGCCAGCAGCTCACAGGGTACAGCTAACTATGGCTACACCTTC
>TRBJ1-4|-|TRBV9|-
CASSRGEALFF
TGTGCCAGCAGCCGCGGTGAGGCACTGTTTTTT
>TRBJ1-2|-|TRBV19|few
CASSLRSLSLGYTF
TGTGCCAGTAGTCTCCGGAGCCTTAGTTTGGGCTACACCTTC
>TRBJ2-3|TRBD2|TRBV5-1|-
CASSLGTSLSTDTQYF
TGCGCCAGCAGCTTGGGGACTAGCCTGTCAACAGATACGCAGTATTTT
>TRBJ1-2|-|TRBV12-3/TRBV12-4|-
CASSLADYGYTF
TGTGCCAGCAGTTTGGCGGACTATGGCTACACCTTC
>TRBJ1-2|TRBD1|TRBV6-5|-
CASSHPGQVGNGYTF
TGTGCCAGCAGCCACCCCGGACAGGTAGGAAATGGCTACACCTTC
>TRBJ1-2|TRBD1|TRBV3-1/TRBV3-2|-
CASSPGQGINYGYTF
TGTGCCAGCAGCCCGGGACAGGGGATTAACTATGGCTACACCTTC
>TRBJ2-2|-|TRBV7-8|-
CASSFGGPNTGELFF
TGTGCCAGCAGCTTCGGGGGACCAAACACCGGGGAGCTGTTTTTT
>TRBJ2-1|TRBD2|TRBV5-6|-
CASSPTPQGGAQFF
TGTGCCAGCAGCCCCACACCCCAGGGAGGGGCGCAGTTCTTC
>TRBJ1-3|-|TRBV11-2|-
CASSFSPGGSGNTIYF
TGTGCCAGCAGCTTCTCCCCCGGGGGCTCTGGAAACACCATATATTTT
>TRBJ2-3|-|TRBV7-3|-
CASSSGGLTDTQYF
TGTGCCAGCAGCTCCGGGGGGCTCACAGATACGCAGTATTTT
>TRBJ1-2|-|TRBV6-1|-
CASSERQNGYTF
TGTGCCAGCAGTGAGCGACAGAATGGCTACACCTTC
>TRBJ1-1|-|TRBV7-9|-
CASSQGHSNTEAFF
TGTGCCAGCAGCCAGGGACACTCGAACACTGAAGCTTTCTTT
>TRBJ2-2|TRBD2|TRBV27|-
CASSTPQKRGGSAGELFF
TGTGCCAGCAGTACACCCCAAAAGCGGGGGGGCTCCGCCGGGGAGCTGTTTTTT
>TRBJ1-3|TRBD1|TRBV10-3|-
CAISELDGQGHSGNTIYF
TGTGCCATCAGTGAGTTAGATGGACAGGGGCACTCTGGAAACACCATATATTTT
>TRBJ1-5|-|TRBV19|-
CASSIWRSNQPQHF
TGTGCCAGTAGTATATGGAGGAGCAATCAGCCCCAGCATTTT
>TRBJ1-2|TRBD1|TRBV28|-
CASRTLRQGPKNYGYTF
TGTGCCAGCAGGACGCTAAGACAGGGTCCGAAAAACTATGGCTACACCTTC
>TRBJ1-2|-|TRBV2|few
CASRRGGAGYGYTF
TGTGCCAGCAGGAGGGGAGGGGCTGGGTATGGCTACACCTTC
>TRBJ2-5|-|TRBV30|-
CAWSRDIQETQYF
TGTGCCTGGAGCAGGGACATCCAAGAGACCCAGTACTTC
>TRBJ1-2|TRBD1|TRBV5-4|-
CASSGNRGQGYGYTF
TGTGCCAGCAGCGGCAACAGGGGGCAGGGCTATGGCTACACCTTC
>TRBJ2-6|-|TRBV27|-
CASTGGRAVSGANVLTF
TGTGCCAGCACCGGCGGGCGGGCAGTCTCTGGGGCCAACGTCCTGACTTTC
>TRBJ2-2|-|TRBV20-1|-
CSASVSANTGELFF
TGCAGTGCTAGTGTCAGCGCGAACACCGGGGAGCTGTTTTTT
>TRBJ1-5|-|TRBV5-6|-
CASSGRAGNVQPQHF
TGTGCCAGCAGCGGACGCGCAGGGAATGTCCAGCCCCAGCATTTT
>TRBJ2-3|TRBD2|TRBV2|-
CASRVTSGTDTQYF
TGTGCCAGCAGGGTTACTAGCGGCACAGATACGCAGTATTTT
>TRBJ2-3|-|TRBV18|-
CASSPGHQRADTQYF
TGTGCCAGCTCACCGGGGCACCAAAGGGCAGATACGCAGTATTTT
>TRBJ1-5|-|TRBV18|-
CASSPGLSNQPQHF
TGTGCCAGCTCACCCGGACTTAGCAATCAGCCCCAGCATTTT
>TRBJ2-1|-|TRBV27|-
CASSMRGSYNEQFF
TGTGCCAGCAGTATGAGGGGGTCCTACAATGAGCAGTTCTTC
>TRBJ2-5|-|TRBV10-3|-
CAISEQSETQYF
TGTGCCATCAGTGAGCAGTCAGAGACCCAGTACTTC
>TRBJ1-1|TRBD1|TRBV27|-
CASSFGTGRWGAEAFF
TGTGCCAGCAGTTTCGGGACAGGGAGATGGGGCGCTGAAGCTTTCTTT
>TRBJ1-4|-|TRBV19|-
CASTPYRTATNEKLFF
TGTGCCAGTACCCCATATCGGACAGCAACTAATGAAAAACTGTTTTTT
>TRBJ2-3|TRBD1|TRBV12-3/TRBV12-4|-
CASIDRGRDTQYF
TGTGCCAGCATCGACAGGGGAAGGGATACGCAGTATTTT
>TRBJ1-1|-|TRBV5-1|-
CASSLSPMNTEAFF
TGCGCCAGCAGCTTGTCCCCCATGAACACTGAAGCTTTCTTT
>TRBJ1-5|TRBD1|TRBV19|-
CASSGTGTGNQPQHF
TGTGCCAGTAGTGGGACCGGGACAGGCAATCAGCCCCAGCATTTT
>TRBJ1-5|-|TRBV6-6|-
CASTLTGGSNQPQHF
TGTGCCAGCACGCTGACGGGAGGTAGCAATCAGCCCCAGCATTTT
>TRBJ1-5|-|TRBV2|-
CASSEANQPQHF
TGTGCCAGCAGTGAGGCCAATCAGCCCCAGCATTTT
>TRBJ1-6|-|TRBV4-1|-
CASSQDRESSYNSPLHF
TGCGCCAGCAGCCAAGATCGGGAGAGCTCCTATAATTCACCCCTCCACTTT
>TRBJ1-1|TRBD1|TRBV18|-
CASSPMTGGQTEAFF
TGTGCCAGCTCACCTATGACAGGGGGCCAGACTGAAGCTTTCTTT
>TRBJ1-2|TRBD1|TRBV9|-
CASSVTPGGPNYGYTF
TGTGCCAGCAGCGTCACGCCAGGGGGCCCTAACTATGGCTACACCTTC
>TRBJ2-1|-|TRBV11-1|-
CASSLESASTSNEQFF
TGTGCCAGCAGCTTAGAGTCGGCGTCGACTTCCAATGAGCAGTTCTTC
>TRBJ1-2|TRBD1|TRBV3-1/TRBV3-2|-
CASSQGQGIGYGYTF
TGTGCCAGCAGCCAAGGACAGGGGATTGGCTATGGCTACACCTTC
>TRBJ2-7|TRBD1|TRBV19|-
CATGQGTSYEQYF
TGTGCCACGGGACAGGGCACCTCCTACGAGCAGTACTTC
>TRBJ1-2|-|TRBV7-9|-
CASSLVLQGQNGYTF
TGTGCCAGCAGCTTAGTGTTACAGGGACAAAATGGCTACACCTTC
>TRBJ1-1|TRBD1|TRBV30|-
CASDRVYTEAFF
TGTGCCTCGGACAGGGTCTACACTGAAGCTTTCTTT